One sample yielded the 13 T cell receptor beta chains listed below, sequenced in a study of blood T cells in healthy people across ages. It was with a sample-barcoded 5' primer and a J-beta primer mix that a second PCR of roughly 7 to 12 cycles was run. TCRdb reprocessed the 5' RACE reads via MiXCR and lists one record per CDR3 protein. The profile shows around 1.5 million distinct CDR3 sequences, approximately 42% of them singletons. Sequencing used blood. The receptors originated from a woman under 30 in good health.

The chain employs TRBV3-1 and TRBJ2-7; possibly TRBD1 for D (5 bases). V dropped 7 bases and J dropped 6 bases, with 16 bases sitting between them. This CDR3 spans 13 amino acids. Germline V gene sequence: CDR1 LGHDT, CDR2 YNNKEL (reference sequence). In DNA, the CDR3 is TGTGCCAGCACCTCCGGCCTGCAGGGCGAGCAGTACTTC. Its protein product is CASTSGLQGEQYF.

V and J are TRBV20-1 and TRBJ2-7, with TRBD2 matching over 12 bases. Germline values: CDR1 DFQATT, CDR2 SNEGSKA (reference sequence). The CDR3 loop spans 16 amino acids. The junction had 5 bases not matched to a gene; V was cut back by 2 bases and J by 0 bases. The CDR3 DNA reads as TGCAGTGCTAGATCGGGACTAGCGGGTTTCTCCTACGAGCAGTACTTC. Its protein product is CSARSGLAGFSYEQYF.

This clonotype was seen a handful of times. The chain recombines TRBV4-1 with TRBJ2-3; D is perhaps TRBD1 or TRBD2 (6 bases each). The germline V gene encodes CDR1 MGHRA and CDR2 YSYEKL. The CDR3 has 15 residues. V was shortened by 10 bases and J by 1 base, with 18 bases between the two germline ends. The CDR3 DNA sequence: TGCGCCACGGGGGCCTTAGGGGCTGGCACAGATACGCAGTATTTT. This encodes CATGALGAGTDTQYF.

This clonotype has a handful of counts. The CDR3 sequence: CASSTDSAKNIQYF. The CDR3 DNA reads as TGTGCCAGCAGCACCGACTCAGCCAAAAACATTCAGTACTTC. The chain uses TRBV7-9 and TRBJ2-4, with unresolved D. This CDR3 spans 14 amino acids. V lost 5 bases and J lost 0, with 8 bases in between. Germline V CDR1 and CDR2: SEHNR, FQNEAQ (reference sequence). The entire variable domain, with the rest obtained from reference TRBV7-9 and TRBJ2-4, is as follows: DTGVSQNPRHKITKRGQNVTFRCDPISEHNRLYWYRQTLGQGPEFLTYFQNEAQLEKSRLLSDRFSAERPKGSFSTLEIQRTEQGDSAMYLCASSTDSAKNIQYFGAGTRLSVL.

On this clonotype: A much larger clonotype is one base distant, so this may be a read error. This sequence joins TRBV9 and TRBJ2-7; 10 nucleotides align to TRBD1. The ends lost 1 base at V and 5 bases at J; junction bases unmatched: 6. CDR3 length: 15 amino acids. Germline CDR1 SGDLS, CDR2 YYNGEE. The CDR3 region is CASSVTGQGLHEQYF. The CDR3 DNA follows: TGTGCCAGCAGCGTAACGGGACAGGGGCTCCACGAGCAGTACTTC.

The CDR3 is CASSGRLAADTQYF. CDR3 in DNA: TGTGCCAGCAGCGGGCGACTAGCGGCGGATACGCAGTATTTT. The rearrangement links TRBV9 to TRBJ2-3; 9 bases align to TRBD2. The CDR3 spans 14 residues. CDR1 is SGDLS, CDR2 YYNGEE, per germline. After removal of 3 bases from V and 6 bases from J, the junction contained 5 bases not matched to a gene.

The rearrangement links TRBV12-3 or TRBV12-4 to TRBJ1-2; D not certain. The CDR3 length is 15 residues. Between the trimmed V and J ends, which lost 2 bases and 4 bases, there was a span of 14 bases. The CDR3 nucleotides are TGTGCCAGCAGTTTAACAGACCCTAACCTCTATGGCTACACCTTC. As protein: CASSLTDPNLYGYTF.

The chain is built from TRBV20-1 and TRBJ2-2; 8 nucleotides match TRBD1. J gave up 2 bases and V 2 bases, and 10 bases lay outside the gene matches. The germline V gene has CDR1 DFQATT and CDR2 SNEGSKA (reference sequence). The CDR3 extends over 17 amino acids. The CDR3 spells CSARPSGTGANTGELFF. The CDR3 DNA reads as TGCAGTGCTAGACCTTCTGGGACAGGAGCTAACACCGGGGAGCTGTTTTTT.

The V and J genes are TRBV27 and TRBJ1-2; TRBD1 agrees at 12 bases. CDR1 is MNHEY and CDR2 is SMNVEV in the germline V gene (reference sequence). The CDR3 totals 15 residues. V trimming: 5 bases; J trimming: 7 bases; junction bases outside the gene matches: 8. The CDR3: CASSPGTGGEVGYTF. CDR3 in DNA: TGTGCCAGCAGTCCCGGGACAGGGGGCGAGGTTGGCTACACCTTC.

V and J are TRBV6-6 and TRBJ2-7, with 9 bases lining up with TRBD2. The germline gives CDR1 MNHNY, CDR2 SVGAGI (reference sequence). The V gene end was trimmed by 6 bases and the J gene end by 4 bases; junction bases not matched to a gene: 16. This CDR3 is built from 17 residues. CDR3 coding DNA: TGTGCCAGCAGCGGGGGTTCCAGCGGGAGGAGCGCGTACGAGCAGTACTTC. This encodes CASSGGSSGRSAYEQYF.

The chain carries TRBV3-1 and TRBJ2-3, with 7 bases that match TRBD1. The trim removed 5 bases at V and 0 bases at J, leaving 8 bases unmatched. This CDR3 is 16 amino acids long. Germline V gene lookup returns CDR1 LGHDT and CDR2 YNNKEL (reference sequence). DNA for the CDR3: TGTGCCAGCAGCAATTGGACAGGACCAAGCACAGATACGCAGTATTTT. Its protein is CASSNWTGPSTDTQYF.

This clonotype was observed a few times. The genes are TRBV12-3 or TRBV12-4 and TRBJ2-4; possibly TRBD1 for D (5 bases). The J call is in doubt because the DNA end fits TRBJ2-7 better. The CDR3 is 14 amino acids. The CDR3 region is CASSLNVRVYEQYF. The CDR3 DNA is TGTGCCAGCAGTTTAAACGTCAGGGTATACGAGCAGTACTTC.

The chain is built from TRBV20-1 and TRBJ2-3; 10 nucleotides match TRBD2. Germline assignment: CDR1 DFQATT and CDR2 SNEGSKA (reference sequence). This CDR3 is built from 17 residues. The J segment lost 3 bases and the V segment lost 0 bases, leaving 9 bases of the junction unmatched. CDR3 region: CSARDKPGLAETDTQYF. Written as DNA, the CDR3 is TGCAGTGCTAGAGATAAGCCAGGACTAGCGGAGACAGATACGCAGTATTTT.